What follows are 27 T cell receptor beta chains derived from one specimen sequenced in a study of cytomegalovirus exposure and HLA in healthy donors. Only in-frame clones appear in the TCRdb table, and some are missing; sequencing was by immunoSEQ multiplex PCR. The repertoire holds a few hundred thousand clones, less than 95% seen once, with around 3.1% in the top ten. The specimen was PBMCs. The receptors shown here come from a woman aged 25 to 45 in good health and CMV-seronegative.

The rearrangement uses TRBV7-7 and TRBJ2-2; D is unclear. The V and J ends lost 5 bases and 4 bases respectively, with 17 bases between them. CDR3 size: 16 residues. CDR1 SSHAT and CDR2 FNYEAQ come from the germline V gene (reference sequence). CDR3 protein: CASSPDPQLSTGELFF. The CDR3 DNA sequence: TGTGCCAGCAGCCCCGACCCCCAGTTGAGCACCGGGGAGCTGTTTTTT.

The rearrangement uses TRBV4-2 and TRBJ2-7; 7 positions match TRBD2. This CDR3 has 17 amino acids. V shed 5 bases and J 3 bases; nucleotides not matched to a gene: 16. Germline V gene data show CDR1 as LGHNA and CDR2 as YNFKEQ. The CDR3 region is CASSTLEGGSGRYEQYF. CDR3 in DNA: TGTGCCAGCAGCACACTAGAGGGAGGGTCGGGTCGCTACGAGCAGTACTTC.

The chain has TRBV28 and TRBJ1-4, with 8 bases that match TRBD1. CDR1 and CDR2 (germline): MDHEN, SYDVKM. The CDR3 loop spans 15 amino acids. Germline trimming cut 5 bases from V and 5 bases from J; bases unmatched to any gene: 7. CDR3 bases: TGTGCCAGCAGTCCTACAGGGGGTCTGAATGAAAAACTGTTTTTT. As protein: CASSPTGGLNEKLFF.

This clone has just a few counts. The rearrangement links TRBV19 to TRBJ1-5; the match to TRBD1 covers 7 bases. J gave up 0 bases and V 6 bases, and 5 bases lay outside the gene matches. Germline CDR1 is LNHDA and CDR2 is SQIVND (reference sequence). The CDR3 covers 15 residues. The DNA of the CDR3 is TGTGCCAGTAGAGATGCAGGGGGTAGCAATCAGCCCCAGCATTTT. Amino acids: CASRDAGGSNQPQHF.

The chain is built from TRBV5-6 and TRBJ2-1, with D hard to call. The CDR3 is 13 residues long. CDR1 and CDR2 (germline): SGHDT, YYEEEE. Trimming took off 0 bases at V and 6 bases at J, with 7 bases between the two ends. CDR3: CASSLGVGNEQFF. The CDR3 DNA reads TGTGCCAGCAGCTTGGGTGTTGGCAATGAGCAGTTCTTC.

The J gene is TRBJ2-2, the V gene TRBV7-3; D is perhaps TRBD1 (5 bases). Trimming cost V 5 bases and J 5 bases, with 12 bases left between them. From germline, CDR1 is SGHTA and CDR2 FQGTGA. The CDR3 consists of 14 residues. The CDR3 sequence is CASSPSGQTGELFF. As DNA, the CDR3 is TGTGCCAGCAGCCCTTCAGGGCAAACCGGGGAGCTGTTTTTT.

The chain carries TRBV18 and TRBJ1-3, with 9 positions matching TRBD1. CDR3 length: 17 residues. CDR1 is KGHSH, CDR2 LQKENI, per germline. After removal of 4 bases from V and 4 bases from J, the junction contained 11 bases not matched to a gene. The CDR3: CASSLKPGQGSGNTIYF. The CDR3 nucleotides read TGTGCCAGCTCACTTAAACCGGGACAGGGTTCAGGAAACACCATATATTTT. Supplemented by reference TRBV18 and TRBJ1-3, the full variable domain reads NAGVMQNPRHLVRRRGQEARLRCSPMKGHSHVYWYRQLPEEGLKFMVYLQKENIIDESGMPKERFSAEFPKEGPSILRIQQVVRGDSAAYFCASSLKPGQGSGNTIYFGEGSWLTVV.

In this sample, this clone turned up once. The CDR3, as DNA: TGTGCCAGCAGTTTACCCGGACTGATTCAGTACTTC. It yields the protein CASSLPGLIQYF. This chain connects TRBV28 to TRBJ2-4, with D perhaps matching TRBD2 (5 bases). V was clipped by 2 bases and J by 10 bases, with 9 bases between them. Germline-derived CDR1 and CDR2 are MDHEN and SYDVKM. There are 12 residues in the CDR3. Variable domain in full (rest from reference TRBV28 and TRBJ2-4): DVKVTQSSRYLVKRTGEKVFLECVQDMDHENMFWYRQDPGLGLRLIYFSYDVKMKEKGDIPEGYSVSREKKERFSLILESASTNQTSMYLCASSLPGLIQYFGAGTRLSVL.

The rearrangement joins TRBV14 to TRBJ2-5; tentatively, D is TRBD2 (6 bases). V shed 4 bases and J shed 5 bases, with 14 bases lying between them. CDR1 and CDR2 (germline): SGHDN, FVKESK. This CDR3 contains 14 residues. This CDR3 is CASSPRRLVETQYF. The CDR3 region has the DNA TGTGCCAGCAGCCCCCGGCGACTAGTGGAGACCCAGTACTTC.

The chain has TRBV29-1 and TRBJ2-7; 9 positions agree with TRBD2. The junction had 4 bases not matched to a gene; V was cut back by 3 bases and J by 4 bases. The CDR3 is made up of 13 amino acids. Germline lookup yields CDR1 SQVTM and CDR2 ANQGSEA. DNA for the CDR3: TGCAGCGTTGAGGGACTAGCTGGATACGAGCAGTACTTC. Amino acids: CSVEGLAGYEQYF.

This chain links TRBV5-1 with TRBJ2-2; TRBD2 might be the D (6 bases). Germline V lookup: CDR1 SGHRS, CDR2 YFSETQ. The V gene lost 2 bases and the J gene lost 0 bases, with 11 bases spanning the gap. The CDR3 totals 16 residues. The CDR3 reads CASSFAGPTNTGELFF. CDR3 in DNA: TGCGCCAGCAGCTTTGCGGGACCAACGAACACCGGGGAGCTGTTTTTT. The complete variable domain, with remaining parts taken from reference TRBV5-1 and TRBJ2-2, reads KAGVTQTPRYLIKTRGQQVTLSCSPISGHRSVSWYQQTPGQGLQFLFEYFSETQRNKGNFPGRFSGRQFSNSRSEMNVSTLELGDSALYLCASSFAGPTNTGELFFGEGSRLTVL.

The CDR3 here is CASSFQGLGNQPQHF. CDR3 bases: TGTGCCAGCAGTTTTCAGGGGCTAGGCAATCAGCCCCAGCATTTT. The genes are TRBV28 and TRBJ1-5; a possible D gene is TRBD1 (6 bases). The V gene lost 3 bases and the J gene lost 2 bases, with 11 bases spanning the gap. Germline CDR1 reads MDHEN; CDR2 reads SYDVKM. The length of the CDR3 is 15 residues.

The chain has TRBV11-3 and TRBJ2-5; D gene ambiguous. The V end was cut by 5 bases, the J end by 1 base, with 5 bases between. The CDR3 is 12 amino acids. Germline V gives CDR1 SGHNT, CDR2 YENEEA. CDR3 DNA: TGTGCCAGCAGCCCGACCCAAGAGACCCAGTACTTC. Translation: CASSPTQETQYF.

The chain joins TRBV7-6 to TRBJ2-1; 12 nucleotides align to TRBD2. The V and J ends lost 2 bases and 4 bases, in that order; junction bases with no gene match: 6. Germline assignment: CDR1 SGHVS and CDR2 FNYEAQ. The CDR3 loop spans 17 amino acids. The CDR3 DNA sequence: TGTGCCAGCAGCTTAATTTCTCTAGCGGGAGGGTACAATGAGCAGTTCTTC. It translates to CASSLISLAGGYNEQFF.

V gene TRBV28 combines with J gene TRBJ2-7; 7 nucleotides match TRBD2. The V and J ends lost 7 bases and 2 bases, in that order; junction bases with no gene match: 5. Germline CDR1 MDHEN, CDR2 SYDVKM. This CDR3 is built from 13 residues. This chain's CDR3 is CASTGTNTYEQYF. The CDR3 DNA sequence: TGTGCCAGCACCGGGACTAACACCTACGAGCAGTACTTC.

J is TRBJ2-2 and V is TRBV9; 9 bases line up with TRBD2. Unmatched junction bases numbered 9, after V lost 0 bases and J lost 0 bases. CDR1 SGDLS and CDR2 YYNGEE come from the germline V gene. The CDR3 totals 19 residues. The CDR3 reads CASSVARGSGSTNTGELFF. The CDR3 bases are TGTGCCAGCAGCGTAGCTCGAGGTAGCGGGAGCACGAACACCGGGGAGCTGTTTTTT.

The chain joins TRBV30 to TRBJ2-7, with TRBD1 identical over 8 bases. Germline V lookup: CDR1 GTSNPN, CDR2 SVGIG (reference sequence). J gave up 5 bases and V 2 bases, and 8 bases lay outside the gene matches. The CDR3 sequence is 14 residues long. The CDR3 coding sequence is TGTGCCTGGAGTACGGGACAGGTTGGCAACGAGCAGTACTTC. This codes for CAWSTGQVGNEQYF. Complete variable domain (other parts from reference TRBV30 and TRBJ2-7): SQTIHQWPATLVQPVGSPLSLECTVEGTSNPNLYWYRQAAGRGLQLLFYSVGIGQISSEVPQNLSASRPQDRQFILSSKKLLLSDSGFYLCAWSTGQVGNEQYFGPGTRLTVT.

The rearrangement links TRBV25-1 to TRBJ2-1, with 13 bases matching TRBD2. The CDR3 totals 18 residues. Germline V gene data show CDR1 as MGHDK and CDR2 as SYGVNS. The V segment lost 3 bases and the J segment 8 bases; nucleotides outside the gene matches: 13. The CDR3 reads CASSEGLAGIVNGDEQFF. In DNA form, the CDR3 reads TGTGCCAGCAGTGAGGGACTAGCGGGAATTGTAAACGGCGATGAGCAGTTCTTC.

This chain joins TRBV28 and TRBJ2-5; D is uncertain. CDR3 length equals 13 residues. Germline V gene sequence: CDR1 MDHEN, CDR2 SYDVKM. Trimming removed 4 bases at V and 2 bases at J, with 8 bases between. The CDR3 spells CASSWGQQETQYF. Written as DNA, the CDR3 is TGTGCCAGCAGTTGGGGTCAGCAAGAGACCCAGTACTTC.

This clone was detected a few times. This chain connects TRBV25-1 to TRBJ1-3, with no clear D. In germline, CDR1 is MGHDK, CDR2 SYGVNS. Trimming cost V 2 bases and J 0 bases, with 17 bases left between them. This CDR3 contains 18 residues. The CDR3 region is CASSEPPGLNPSGNTIYF. The CDR3 nucleotides read TGTGCCAGCAGTGAACCCCCGGGCCTTAACCCCTCTGGAAACACCATATATTTT.

V and J are TRBV2 and TRBJ2-1, with unresolved D. The CDR3 spans 12 residues. Germline assignment: CDR1 SNHLY and CDR2 FYNNEI. The V end lost 9 bases, the J end lost 3 bases, and 9 bases lay between the germline ends. CDR3 residues: CARSDLYNEQFF. DNA of the CDR3: TGTGCCAGATCGGACCTCTACAATGAGCAGTTCTTC.

In DNA form, the CDR3 reads TGTGCCAGCAGAAAAGGGGCGGCAGATGGCTACACCTTC. Its translation is CASRKGAADGYTF. The chain is built from TRBV7-9 and TRBJ1-2, with D possibly TRBD1 on 5 matching bases. This CDR3 comprises 13 residues. In germline, CDR1 is SEHNR, CDR2 FQNEAQ (reference sequence). Trimming removed 6 bases from V and 6 bases from J, with 14 bases in between.

The chain recombines TRBV2 with TRBJ2-2, with TRBD2 matching over 10 bases. The trim removed 6 bases at V and 6 bases at J, leaving 13 bases unmatched. This CDR3 is 17 amino acids long. The V gene's germline CDR1 is SNHLY and CDR2 FYNNEI. The CDR3 sequence: CASSPAGGVVYSGELFF. In DNA form, the CDR3 reads TGTGCCAGCAGCCCAGCGGGGGGGGTAGTTTATTCCGGGGAGCTGTTTTTT.

The rearrangement joins TRBV6-5 to TRBJ2-7, with TRBD2 identical over 11 bases. The V and J ends lost 0 bases and 4 bases, in that order; junction bases with no gene match: 5. The CDR3 consists of 16 residues. Per germline, CDR1 MNHEY and CDR2 SVGAGI. The CDR3 DNA follows: TGTGCCAGCAGTTACTCGATGTTAGCGGGAGGGTACGAGCAGTACTTC. Amino acid sequence: CASSYSMLAGGYEQYF.

The chain joins TRBV18 to TRBJ2-1; D is uncertain. The CDR3 spans 15 residues. Germline V gene lookup returns CDR1 KGHSH and CDR2 LQKENI. Deletions cut 2 bases from V and 3 bases from J, with 11 bases between. CDR3 residues: CASSPRTDIYNEQFF. Here the CDR3 DNA reads TGTGCCAGCTCACCAAGGACGGATATCTACAATGAGCAGTTCTTC. The variable domain in full, with the rest retrieved from reference TRBV18 and TRBJ2-1, is NAGVMQNPRHLVRRRGQEARLRCSPMKGHSHVYWYRQLPEEGLKFMVYLQKENIIDESGMPKERFSAEFPKEGPSILRIQQVVRGDSAAYFCASSPRTDIYNEQFFGPGTRLTVL.

CDR3 loop: CASSPPSLVGGELFF. Here the CDR3 DNA reads TGTGCCAGCTCACCACCGTCCCTCGTTGGCGGGGAGCTGTTTTTT. This sequence joins TRBV18 and TRBJ2-2; D is unresolved. Trimming stripped 0 bases from V and 7 bases from J, with 12 bases between. The CDR3 loop spans 15 amino acids. The germline V gene has CDR1 KGHSH and CDR2 LQKENI.

The chain links TRBV19 to TRBJ2-7; TRBD2 agrees at 13 bases. Germline CDR1 is LNHDA and CDR2 is SQIVND (reference sequence). The CDR3 spans 14 residues. Trimming at V came to 6 bases and at J to 4 bases, leaving 3 bases not matched to a gene. The CDR3 protein is CASRWTSGSYEQYF. Written as DNA, the CDR3 is TGTGCCAGTAGATGGACTAGCGGGAGTTACGAGCAGTACTTC. The complete variable domain, with remaining parts taken from reference TRBV19 and TRBJ2-7, reads DGGITQSPKYLFRKEGQNVTLSCEQNLNHDAMYWYRQDPGQGLRLIYYSQIVNDFQKGDIAEGYSVSREKKESFPLTVTSAQKNPTAFYLCASRWTSGSYEQYFGPGTRLTVT.